This T cell receptor beta chain stems from a study of T cell responses to AZD1222 COVID-19 vaccine. Deletions cut 4 bases from V and 5 bases from J, with 15 bases between. This CDR3 has 14 residues. The germline V gene has CDR1 SGHDN and CDR2 FVKESK. Using immunoSEQ multiplex PCR, the repertoire was profiled, and TCRdb retains in-frame clones only, with some absent. Of roughly 150,000 clones in the sample, 88% were seen once. Turning to this clone: Its antigen is not identified.

Whole-study results and caveats: It should be noted that donors were predominantly white British and more often female, and clonal diversity was possibly underestimated. Only after the peak T cell response were repertoires sampled.

The sequencing used peripheral blood, collected on day 0 of MenACWY control vaccination. The receptor was derived from an adult in good health. V is TRBV14 and J is TRBJ2-7, with TRBD2 as a possible D gene (7 bases). The CDR3 spells CASSPFRGGNEQYF. The CDR3 region has the DNA TGTGCCAGCAGCCCCTTCAGGGGAGGGAACGAGCAGTACTTC.